This T cell receptor (beta chain) comes out of a study of blood T cells in healthy people across ages. The authors ran a second PCR of about 6 to 11 cycles using a sample-barcoded 5' primer and a J-beta primer mix. MiXCR, run by TCRdb on the 5' RACE reads, gives a single entry per CDR3 protein. The top ten hold roughly 12% of the sample, which has hundreds of thousands of distinct CDR3 sequences, around 52% seen once. This clonotype was seen many times. CDR1 is SGHRS and CDR2 is YFSETQ in the germline V gene. J gave up 7 bases and V 2 bases, and 6 bases lay outside the gene matches. There are 14 residues in the CDR3.

V usage is TRBV5-1 and J usage is TRBJ2-1; 7 bases map to TRBD2. The sequence was collected from a woman of 80 years or more in good health. Sequencing input: blood. The CDR3 nucleotides are TGCGCCAGCAGCTTCGCGGGAGCGGGGAATGAGCAGTTCTTC. It encodes CASSFAGAGNEQFF.